These 4 T cell receptor beta chains were sequenced from one sample in a study of neoadjuvant nivolumab and ipilimumab in lung cancer. The method was immunoSEQ multiplex PCR; TCRdb's version includes in-frame clones alone and lacks a portion of them. The sample records 45,000 to 55,000 clones, roughly 90% being singletons. The sequences come from blood, collected before neoadjuvant nivolumab, alone or with ipilimumab. These receptors were taken from an adult with non-small cell lung cancer. Some clones in this sample may be carry-over from other donors' samples.

The chain links TRBV7-2 to TRBJ2-7, with 11 bases matching TRBD2. Germline CDR1 reads SGHTA; CDR2 reads FQGNSA. The ends lost 5 bases at V and 5 bases at J; junction bases unmatched: 11. The length of the CDR3 is 16 residues. The DNA of the CDR3 is TGTGCCAGCAGCCCAACGCTAGCGGGAGGCGTCCACGAGCAGTACTTC. Translating gives CASSPTLAGGVHEQYF.

The rearrangement uses TRBV11-2 and TRBJ1-1, with TRBD1 identical over 7 bases. Germline-derived CDR1 and CDR2 are SGHAT and FQNNGV. CDR3 length: 15 residues. V lost 0 bases to trimming and J lost 4 bases; unmatched junction nucleotides: 5. The CDR3 nucleotides are TGTGCCAGCAGCTTAGAAGGGGGCGGGGGCACTGAAGCTTTCTTT. It encodes CASSLEGGGGTEAFF.

About this clone: At one end the junction does not follow the germline gene, possibly because of a read error. The V gene is TRBV7-2, the J gene TRBJ2-1, with D tentatively TRBD1 or TRBD2 (5 bases each). CDR1 is SGHTA and CDR2 is FQGNSA in the germline V gene. This CDR3 region has 16 residues. The CDR3 region is CASSLARTAGGNEQFF. The CDR3 bases are TGTGCCAGCAGTTTAGCGCGGACCGCTGGGGGCAATGAGCAGTTCTTC.

The rearrangement links TRBV25-1 to TRBJ1-2; TRBD1 might be the D (5 bases). Trimming left V 6 bases short and J 3 bases short, with 14 bases between. The CDR3 loop spans 14 amino acids. The germline gives CDR1 MGHDK, CDR2 SYGVNS. CDR3 bases: TGTGCCAGCAGCGAAGGGGTCGGCTACTATGGCTACACCTTC. Translating it yields CASSEGVGYYGYTF.